This passage covers 3 T cell receptor beta chains from one sample sequenced in a study of T cell changes during pregnancy in multiple sclerosis. Libraries were prepared by immunoSEQ multiplex PCR; TCRdb keeps only in-frame clonotypes and omits some of them. The sample carries more than 95,000 clones, under 95% recorded once. Sequencing was performed on peripheral blood, taken after pregnancy. These receptor sequences come from a female donor with multiple sclerosis, enrolled in a pregnancy study.

The rearrangement uses TRBV5-4 and TRBJ2-3; 10 bases agree with TRBD1. This CDR3 is 14 amino acids long. Germline V gene lookup returns CDR1 SGHNT and CDR2 YYREEE (reference sequence). J gave up 4 bases and V 4 bases, and 3 bases lay outside the gene matches. The CDR3 DNA follows: TGTGCCAGCAGCCCTGGGACAGGGGCAGATACGCAGTATTTT. It is translated as CASSPGTGADTQYF. Together with reference TRBV5-4 and TRBJ2-3, the CDR3 gives the full variable domain: ETGVTQSPTHLIKTRGQQVTLRCSSQSGHNTVSWYQQALGQGPQFIFQYYREEENGRGNFPPRFSGLQFPNYSSELNVNALELDDSALYLCASSPGTGADTQYFGPGTRLTVL.

This chain connects TRBV29-1 to TRBJ1-1; 8 nucleotides agree with TRBD1. Germline CDR1 SQVTM, CDR2 ANQGSEA. The CDR3 has 13 residues. J gave up 2 bases and V 5 bases, and 4 bases lay outside the gene matches. CDR3 bases: TGCAGCGTTTGGACAGGGAAAAACACTGAAGCTTTCTTT. Amino acid sequence: CSVWTGKNTEAFF.

This clone has only a few counts. The genes are TRBV19 and TRBJ1-5; D may be TRBD1 (6 bases). Germline-derived CDR1 and CDR2 are LNHDA and SQIVND (reference sequence). V gave up 5 bases and J gave up 7 bases, with 12 bases separating them. This CDR3 spans 13 amino acids. CDR3 in DNA: TGTGCCAGTAGTTCCTTACAGGGACAGCCCCAGCATTTT. This codes for CASSSLQGQPQHF.